The entry that follows covers one TCR beta chain sequence. This sample was taken from a study of blood T cell repertoires in COVID-19. On the study more broadly: The analysed material was cDNA or gDNA that came from T cells, B-cell-depleted T cells, or PBMCs.

The CDR3 is made up of 12 amino acids. Germline V gene data show CDR1 as SNHLY and CDR2 as FYNNEI. Trimming took off 3 bases at V and 6 bases at J, with 8 bases between the two ends. Produced via immunoSEQ multiplex PCR; TCRdb's table is partial and in-frame only. The data show under 130,000 clones, with about 90% seen just once and approximately 3.1% held by the top ten. The material sequenced was peripheral blood. J is TRBJ1-2 and V is TRBV2, with TRBD1 as a possible D gene (5 bases). The TCR sequence derives from a man aged 50 to 59 in a cohort sampled during active COVID-19. DNA of the CDR3: TGTGCCAGCAGTGATCAGGGCCATGGCTACACCTTC. Translation gives CASSDQGHGYTF.